This T cell receptor beta chain was observed in a study of monozygotic twins with inflammatory bowel disease. Per donor, about 2.5 ml of blood was collected and frozen. Broader study findings: Healthy co-twins, by inverse Simpson, had higher TCRbeta diversity than their siblings with IBD.

For this clonotype: What it binds is unknown.

The CDR3 length is 17 residues. CDR1 and CDR2 (germline): SQVTM, ANQGSEA. Researchers put TCRalpha and TCRbeta cDNA through two nested PCRs lasting approximately 16 and 9 cycles. One entry per CDR3 protein, without DNA, is what TCRdb gives after re-calling the 5' RACE reads. The table lists 150,000 to 200,000 distinct CDR3 sequences, with 2.8% in the top ten. The material sequenced was blood. The receptor was derived from a human donor with ulcerative colitis or Crohn's disease, or a healthy co-twin of an affected twin (not recorded which). The chain carries TRBV29-1 and TRBJ2-7; without DNA, the TCRdb call of TRBD2 cannot be checked. This CDR3 reads CSVLHSSSSGKNYEQYF.